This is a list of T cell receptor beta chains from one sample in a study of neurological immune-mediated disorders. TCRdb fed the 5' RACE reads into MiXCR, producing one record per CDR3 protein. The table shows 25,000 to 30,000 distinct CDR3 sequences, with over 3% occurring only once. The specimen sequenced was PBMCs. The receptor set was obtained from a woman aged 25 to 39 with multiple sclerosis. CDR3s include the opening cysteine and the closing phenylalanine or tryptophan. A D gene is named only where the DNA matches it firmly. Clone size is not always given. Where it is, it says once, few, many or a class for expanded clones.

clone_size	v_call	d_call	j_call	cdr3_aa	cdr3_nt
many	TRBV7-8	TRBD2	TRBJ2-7	CASSLAPSGNYEQYF	TGTGCCAGCAGCTTAGCCCCTAGCGGGAACTACGAGCAGTACTTC
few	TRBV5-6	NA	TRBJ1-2	CASSLGKTYGYTF	TGTGCCAGCAGCTTGGGAAAAACCTATGGCTACACCTTC
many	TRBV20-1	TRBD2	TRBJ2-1	CSARDPGRTSYNEQFF	TGCAGTGCTAGAGACCCCGGTAGGACTAGCTACAATGAGCAGTTCTTC
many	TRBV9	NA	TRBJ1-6	CASSRVWDYNSPLHF	TGTGCCAGCAGCAGGGTTTGGGACTATAATTCACCCCTCCACTTT
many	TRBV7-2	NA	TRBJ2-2	CASSYLTRKNTGELFF	TGTGCCAGCAGCTACTTGACTAGAAAGAACACCGGGGAGCTGTTTTTT
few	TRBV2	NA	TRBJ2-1	CASSDPTLDF	TGTGCCAGCAGTGATCCTACTTTGGATTTC
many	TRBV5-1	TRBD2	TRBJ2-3	CASSLGTSGGVTDTQYF	TGCGCCAGCAGCTTGGGGACTAGCGGAGGGGTGACAGATACGCAGTATTTT
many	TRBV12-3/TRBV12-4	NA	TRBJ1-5	CASSLAWGSGQPQHF	TGTGCCAGCAGTTTAGCTTGGGGGTCGGGCCAGCCCCAGCATTTT
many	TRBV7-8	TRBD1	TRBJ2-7	CASSLTGGNYEQYF	TGTGCCAGCAGCTTAACAGGGGGAAACTACGAGCAGTACTTC
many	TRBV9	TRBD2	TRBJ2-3	CASSETSGAPDTQYF	TGTGCCAGCAGCGAGACTAGCGGGGCCCCCGATACGCAGTATTTT
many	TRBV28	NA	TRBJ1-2	CASSLFTGYGYTF	TGTGCCAGCAGTTTATTTACCGGGTATGGCTACACCTTC
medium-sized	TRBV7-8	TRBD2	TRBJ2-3	CASSPFTGLAGADTQYF	TGTGCCAGCAGCCCCTTTACGGGACTAGCGGGAGCAGATACGCAGTATTTT
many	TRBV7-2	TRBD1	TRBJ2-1	CASSPRQGYNEQFF	TGTGCCAGCAGCCCCCGACAGGGTTACAATGAGCAGTTCTTC
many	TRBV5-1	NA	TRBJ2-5	CASSSDGEETQYF	TGCGCCAGCAGCTCCGATGGGGAAGAGACCCAGTACTTC
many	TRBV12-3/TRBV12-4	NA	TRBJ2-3	CASTAWGLPTDTQYF	TGTGCCAGCACCGCATGGGGACTCCCCACAGATACGCAGTATTTT
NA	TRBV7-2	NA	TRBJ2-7	CASSLNAGPYEQYF	TGTGCCAGCAGCTTGAACGCGGGCCCCTACGAGCAGTACTTC
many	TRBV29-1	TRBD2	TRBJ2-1	CSVDLGTSGSRSYNEQFF	TGCAGCGTTGATTTAGGGACTAGCGGTTCTCGCTCCTACAATGAGCAGTTCTTC
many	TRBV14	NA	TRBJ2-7	CASSPQRSNEQYF	TGTGCCAGCAGCCCCCAGAGATCGAACGAGCAGTACTTC
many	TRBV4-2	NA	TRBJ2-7	CASSQEYASAPYEQYF	TGTGCCAGCAGCCAAGAGTATGCTAGCGCGCCCTACGAGCAGTACTTC
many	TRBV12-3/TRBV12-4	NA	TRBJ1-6	CASSLAQTGYNSPLHF	TGTGCCAGCAGTTTGGCTCAGACAGGCTATAATTCACCCCTCCACTTT
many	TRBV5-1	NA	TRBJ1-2	CASSLEVAGDGYTF	TGCGCCAGCAGCTTGGAAGTCGCAGGGGACGGCTACACCTTC
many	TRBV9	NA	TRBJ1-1	CASSKADSDTEAFF	TGTGCCAGCAGCAAAGCGGACAGCGACACTGAAGCTTTCTTT
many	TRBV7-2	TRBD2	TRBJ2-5	CASRRGGSGETQYF	TGTGCCAGCAGGAGGGGCGGGAGCGGGGAGACCCAGTACTTC
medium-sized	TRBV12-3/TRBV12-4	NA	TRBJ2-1	CASSVAGSYNEQFF	TGTGCCAGCAGTGTGGCAGGCTCCTACAATGAGCAGTTCTTC
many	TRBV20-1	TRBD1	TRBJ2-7	CSAEDRTYEQYF	TGCAGTGCTGAGGACAGGACCTACGAGCAGTACTTC
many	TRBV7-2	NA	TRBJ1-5	CASSLVFVGNQPQHF	TGTGCCAGCAGCTTAGTTTTTGTCGGCAATCAGCCCCAGCATTTT
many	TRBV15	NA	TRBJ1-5	CATSKGSFQPQNF	TGTGCCACCAGCAAGGGTAGTTTTCAGCCCCAGAATTTT
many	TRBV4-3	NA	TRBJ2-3	CASSQSPDWQHTQYF	TGCGCCAGCAGCCAAAGTCCGGACTGGCAGCATACGCAGTATTTT
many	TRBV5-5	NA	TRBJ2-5	CASSLLGKRETQYF	TGTGCCAGCAGCTTGCTGGGCAAGAGAGAGACCCAGTACTTC